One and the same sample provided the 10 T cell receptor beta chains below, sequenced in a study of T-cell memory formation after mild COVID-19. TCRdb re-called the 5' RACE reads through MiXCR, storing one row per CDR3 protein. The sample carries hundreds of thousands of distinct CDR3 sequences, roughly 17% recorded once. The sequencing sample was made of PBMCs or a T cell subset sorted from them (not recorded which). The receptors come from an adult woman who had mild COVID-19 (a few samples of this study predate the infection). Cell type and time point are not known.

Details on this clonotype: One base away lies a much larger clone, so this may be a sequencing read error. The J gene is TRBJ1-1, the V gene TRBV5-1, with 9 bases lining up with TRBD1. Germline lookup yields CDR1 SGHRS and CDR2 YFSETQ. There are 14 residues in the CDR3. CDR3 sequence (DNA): TGCGCCAGCAGCTTACAGGGGGCGGACACTGAAGCTTTATTT. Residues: CASSLQGADTEALF.

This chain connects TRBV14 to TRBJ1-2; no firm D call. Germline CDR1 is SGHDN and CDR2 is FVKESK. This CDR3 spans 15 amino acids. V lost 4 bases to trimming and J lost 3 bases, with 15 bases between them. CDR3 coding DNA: TGTGCCAGCAGCCTGGACCATTCTTCCGACTATGGCTACACCTTC. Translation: CASSLDHSSDYGYTF.

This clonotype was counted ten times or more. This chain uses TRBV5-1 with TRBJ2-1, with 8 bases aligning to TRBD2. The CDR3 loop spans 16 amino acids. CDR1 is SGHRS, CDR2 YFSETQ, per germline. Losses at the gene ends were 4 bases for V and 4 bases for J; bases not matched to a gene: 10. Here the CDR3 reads CASSPGGLVKYNEQFF. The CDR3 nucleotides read TGCGCCAGCAGCCCGGGGGGGTTGGTCAAATACAATGAGCAGTTCTTC.

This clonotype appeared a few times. The DNA of the CDR3 is TGTGCCAGCAGTTCTCGACAGGGTATCGAGCAGTACTTC. It translates to CASSSRQGIEQYF. J is TRBJ2-7 and V is TRBV7-2, with TRBD1 matching 7 bases. There are 13 residues in the CDR3. The ends lost 6 bases at V and 6 bases at J; junction bases unmatched: 8. CDR1 and CDR2 from the germline V gene are SGHTA and FQGNSA.

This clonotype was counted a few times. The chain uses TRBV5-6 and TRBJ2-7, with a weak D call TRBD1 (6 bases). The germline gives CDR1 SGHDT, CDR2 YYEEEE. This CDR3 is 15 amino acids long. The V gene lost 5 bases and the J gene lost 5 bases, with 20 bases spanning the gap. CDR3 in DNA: TGTGCCAGCAGACTTCCAGGGGCGAAAATCAACGAGCAGTACTTC. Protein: CASRLPGAKINEQYF. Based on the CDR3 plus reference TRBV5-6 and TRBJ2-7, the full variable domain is DAGVTQSPTHLIKTRGQQVTLRCSPKSGHDTVSWYQQALGQGPQFIFQYYEEEERQRGNFPDRFSGHQFPNYSSELNVNALLLGDSALYLCASRLPGAKINEQYFGPGTRLTVT.

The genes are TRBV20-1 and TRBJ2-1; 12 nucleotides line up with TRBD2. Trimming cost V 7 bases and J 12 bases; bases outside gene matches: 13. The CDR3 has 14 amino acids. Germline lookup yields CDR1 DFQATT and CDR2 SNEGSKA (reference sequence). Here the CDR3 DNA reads TGCAGTGTTAGTCTAGCGGGGGGGTTTTTTGGGCAGTTCTTC. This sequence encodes CSVSLAGGFFGQFF.

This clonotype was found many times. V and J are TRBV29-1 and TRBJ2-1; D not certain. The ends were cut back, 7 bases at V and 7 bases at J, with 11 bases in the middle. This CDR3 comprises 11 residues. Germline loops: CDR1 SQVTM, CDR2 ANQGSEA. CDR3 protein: CSAIIVNEQFF. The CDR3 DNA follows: TGCAGCGCTATAATAGTGAATGAGCAGTTCTTC.

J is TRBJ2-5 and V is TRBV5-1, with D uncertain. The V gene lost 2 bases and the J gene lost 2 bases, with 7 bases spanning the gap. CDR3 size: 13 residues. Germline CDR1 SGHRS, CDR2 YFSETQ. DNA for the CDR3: TGCGCCAGCAGCTTCCGGATACAAGAGACCCAGTACTTC. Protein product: CASSFRIQETQYF.

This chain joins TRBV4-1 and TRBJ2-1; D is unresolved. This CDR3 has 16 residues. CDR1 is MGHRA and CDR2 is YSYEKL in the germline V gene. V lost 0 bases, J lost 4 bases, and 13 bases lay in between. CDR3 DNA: TGCGCCAGCAGCCAAGATCTTCGGGTCCTATACAATGAGCAGTTCTTC. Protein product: CASSQDLRVLYNEQFF.

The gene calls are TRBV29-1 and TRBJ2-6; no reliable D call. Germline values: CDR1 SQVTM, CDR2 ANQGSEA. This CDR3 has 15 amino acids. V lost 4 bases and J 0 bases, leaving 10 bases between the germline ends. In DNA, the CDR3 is TGCAGCGTTGTCCTTGACGCCTCTGGGGCCAACGTCCTGACTTTC. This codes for CSVVLDASGANVLTF. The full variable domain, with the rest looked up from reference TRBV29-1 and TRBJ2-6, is SAVISQKPSRDICQRGTSLTIQCQVDSQVTMMFWYRQQPGQSLTLIATANQGSEATYESGFVIDKFPISRPNLTFSTLTVSNMSPEDSSIYLCSVVLDASGANVLTFGAGSRLTVL.